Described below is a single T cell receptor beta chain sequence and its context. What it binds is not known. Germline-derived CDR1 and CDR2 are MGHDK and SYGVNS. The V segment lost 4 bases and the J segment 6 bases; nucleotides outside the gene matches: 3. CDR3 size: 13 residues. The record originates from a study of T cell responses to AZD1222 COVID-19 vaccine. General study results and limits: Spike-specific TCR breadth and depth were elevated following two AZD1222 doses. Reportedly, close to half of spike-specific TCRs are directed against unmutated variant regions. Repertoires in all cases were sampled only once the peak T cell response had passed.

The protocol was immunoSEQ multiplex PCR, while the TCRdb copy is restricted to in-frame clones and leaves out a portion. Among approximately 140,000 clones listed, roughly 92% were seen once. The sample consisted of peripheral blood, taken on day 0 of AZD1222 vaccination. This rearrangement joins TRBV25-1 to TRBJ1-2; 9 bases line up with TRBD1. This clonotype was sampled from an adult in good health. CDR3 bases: TGTGCCAGCAGTGCGGGGACAGGGAATGGCTACACCTTC. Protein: CASSAGTGNGYTF.